The present entry profiles one TCR beta chain with its context. Here immunoSEQ multiplex PCR was the method, and the copy in TCRdb shows in-frame clones only, minus some. The table lists 430,000 or so clones, roughly 84% of them singletons. Ages ranged from roughly 18 to 100 years, with residence in about two dozen US areas. Per the germline V gene, CDR1 is LGHNA and CDR2 is YNFKEQ. The CDR3 has 17 amino acids. Trimming removed 3 bases at V and 6 bases at J, with 23 bases between. This sample is part of a study of blood T cell repertoires in COVID-19. The wider study: COVID-19 samples collected from the United States, Italy and Spain covered acute and convalescent phases. Sources were T cells, B-cell-depleted T cells, or PBMCs; the material itself was cDNA or gDNA.

The sequence was collected from a woman younger than 30 who had been exposed to COVID-19. V gene TRBV4-2 combines with J gene TRBJ1-2; D gene unclear. Sequenced input: PBMCs or T cells enriched from blood (not recorded which). In nucleotides, the CDR3 is TGTGCCAGCAGCCAGGAGGTTGTTGTGGCGGCCATCGATGGCTACACCTTC. As protein: CASSQEVVVAAIDGYTF.